One sample yielded the 15 T cell receptor beta chains listed below, sequenced in a study of T cell changes during pregnancy in multiple sclerosis. Libraries were prepared by immunoSEQ multiplex PCR; TCRdb keeps only in-frame clonotypes and omits some of them. The data contain some 70,000 clones, less than 90% of them singletons. Source: peripheral blood, taken before pregnancy. The origin of the receptors is a female donor with multiple sclerosis, enrolled in a pregnancy study.

This clone occurred once. The chain links TRBV5-1 to TRBJ2-4, with TRBD2 identical over 11 bases. CDR3 length: 14 residues. The V gene end was trimmed by 3 bases and the J gene end by 7 bases; junction bases not matched to a gene: 3. The germline gives CDR1 SGHRS, CDR2 YFSETQ. The CDR3 coding sequence is TGCGCCAGCAGCTGGGGGACTAGCGGTAACATTCAGTACTTC. This encodes CASSWGTSGNIQYF.

The J gene is TRBJ1-5, the V gene TRBV6-1; a weak D match, TRBD1 (6 bases). V was shortened by 6 bases and J by 1 base, with 10 bases between the two germline ends. The CDR3 has 14 amino acids. CDR1 and CDR2 from the germline V gene are MNHNS and SASEGT. This CDR3 reads CASRLDSSNQPQHF. The CDR3 DNA reads TGTGCCAGCAGACTGGACAGCAGCAATCAGCCCCAGCATTTT.

The CDR3 loop is CASSLAARTSGGRNEQFF. The CDR3 nucleotides are TGCGCCAGCAGCTTGGCTGCTCGGACTAGCGGGGGGAGGAATGAGCAGTTCTTC. V is TRBV5-1 and J is TRBJ2-1; 14 positions match TRBD2. The length of the CDR3 is 18 residues. Trimming took 0 bases from V and 7 from J; bases not matched to a gene: 9. Per the germline V gene, CDR1 is SGHRS and CDR2 is YFSETQ.

CDR3 nucleotide sequence: TGTGCCAGCTCACCCGGGAACACTGAAGCTTTCTTT. Protein: CASSPGNTEAFF. The chain has TRBV18 and TRBJ1-1, with D unresolved. Trimming took 3 bases from V and 1 from J, leaving 3 bases between them. This CDR3 comprises 12 residues. The germline CDR1 and CDR2 sequences are KGHSH and LQKENI.

V gene TRBV25-1 combines with J gene TRBJ2-1, with D tentatively TRBD2 (7 bases). The CDR3 length is 13 residues. CDR1 is MGHDK and CDR2 is SYGVNS in the germline V gene. V gave up 10 bases and J gave up 7 bases, with 17 bases separating them. The CDR3 sequence is CATQGGAKNEQFF. The CDR3 region has the DNA TGTGCCACCCAAGGGGGGGCTAAGAATGAGCAGTTCTTC.

This clone was found a few times. This chain links TRBV7-9 with TRBJ1-2; tentatively, D is TRBD1 (5 bases). Trimming stripped 4 bases from V and 4 bases from J, with 16 bases between. The CDR3 is 15 residues long. Germline CDR1 SEHNR, CDR2 FQNEAQ (reference sequence). The CDR3 DNA reads as TGTGCCAGCAGCTCCAGTGGGGGGGATGGCTATGGCTACACCTTC. It translates to CASSSSGGDGYGYTF. Drawing the rest from reference TRBV7-9 and TRBJ1-2, the complete variable domain is DTGVSQNPRHKITKRGQNVTFRCDPISEHNRLYWYRQTLGQGPEFLTYFQNEAQLEKSRLLSDRFSAERPKGSFSTLEIQRTEQGDSAMYLCASSSSGGDGYGYTFGSGTRLTVV.

Worth noting for this clone: The CDR3 ends on some other residue instead of the conserved phenylalanine or tryptophan, so this is likely a read error. The DNA is left out, because the CDR3 cannot be placed on it with certainty; the CDR3 is given as TCRdb lists it. V usage is TRBV30 and J usage is TRBJ1-2; the table's TRBD1 call for D was not verified on the DNA. With termini counted, the CDR3 has 10 amino acids. Looked up from germline, CDR1 is GTSNPN and CDR2 is SVGIG (reference sequence). The CDR3 spells CAGMTGPHTL.

This clone was seen once. The chain has TRBV7-2 and TRBJ1-1, with TRBD1 as a possible D gene (6 bases). The CDR3 runs to 14 residues. V dropped 4 bases and J dropped 0 bases, with 9 bases sitting between them. CDR1 SGHTA and CDR2 FQGNSA come from the germline V gene. Here the CDR3 DNA reads TGTGCCAGCAGCTCGGACAGACTGAACACTGAAGCTTTCTTT. Protein sequence: CASSSDRLNTEAFF.

This clone was observed a single time. The chain employs TRBV4-1 and TRBJ2-7, with TRBD2 matching 7 bases. V lost 0 bases to trimming and J lost 3 bases; unmatched junction nucleotides: 5. The CDR3 spans 15 residues. Germline loops: CDR1 MGHRA, CDR2 YSYEKL. CDR3 sequence: CASSQETSNLYEQYF. Written as DNA, the CDR3 is TGCGCCAGCAGCCAAGAGACTAGCAATCTCTACGAGCAGTACTTC.

The rearrangement uses TRBV5-1 and TRBJ2-1, with unresolved D. This CDR3 comprises 16 residues. Germline V gene sequence: CDR1 SGHRS, CDR2 YFSETQ. Trimming left V 2 bases short and J 2 bases short, with 14 bases between. As DNA, the CDR3 is TGCGCCAGCAGCTTCCGCGGTGCTTCCCCCTACAATGAGCAGTTCTTC. Its protein product is CASSFRGASPYNEQFF.

The CDR3 DNA sequence: TGTGCCAGCATACGGGAGATCGGCACAGATACGCAGTATTTT. Its translation: CASIREIGTDTQYF. The chain is built from TRBV2 and TRBJ2-3; tentative D call: TRBD2 (6 bases). Per the germline V gene, CDR1 is SNHLY and CDR2 is FYNNEI. The CDR3 runs to 14 residues. The V gene lost 7 bases and the J gene lost 1 base, with 12 bases spanning the gap.

The V call is TRBV19, the J call TRBJ2-1, with D possibly matching TRBD1 (5 bases). The CDR3 has 19 amino acids. Per the germline V gene, CDR1 is LNHDA and CDR2 is SQIVND (reference sequence). The germline V and J ends were trimmed by 3 bases and 3 bases, with 24 bases remaining between them. For the CDR3, the DNA is TGTGCCAGTAGTATGATCGACAGAAACTCACCGAGTTACTACAATGAGCAGTTCTTC. Protein: CASSMIDRNSPSYYNEQFF.

The chain is built from TRBV6-1 and TRBJ2-5; no clear D gene. V was shortened by 6 bases and J by 5 bases, with 10 bases between the two germline ends. This CDR3 has 12 residues. Germline CDR1 is MNHNS and CDR2 is SASEGT. The CDR3 nucleotides read TGTGCCAGCAGGGAGAGTTCTGAGACCCAGTACTTC. Amino acids: CASRESSETQYF.

J is TRBJ2-1 and V is TRBV5-4; D gene unclear. This CDR3 region has 14 residues. V was cut by 1 base and J by 6 bases, with 11 bases left in between. Germline loops: CDR1 SGHNT, CDR2 YYREEE (reference sequence). The CDR3 is CASSLQEGSNEQFF. For the CDR3, the DNA is TGTGCCAGCAGCTTGCAGGAAGGTTCCAATGAGCAGTTCTTC.

The rearrangement uses TRBV5-1 and TRBJ2-1; the match to TRBD2 covers 13 bases. Germline CDR1 and CDR2: SGHRS and YFSETQ. The CDR3 length is 16 residues. The trim removed 3 bases at V and 9 bases at J, leaving 9 bases unmatched. The CDR3 sequence is CASSSPGLAGSIEQFF. The DNA of the CDR3 is TGCGCCAGCAGCTCACCGGGACTAGCGGGAAGTATTGAGCAGTTCTTC. The complete variable domain, with remaining parts taken from reference TRBV5-1 and TRBJ2-1, reads KAGVTQTPRYLIKTRGQQVTLSCSPISGHRSVSWYQQTPGQGLQFLFEYFSETQRNKGNFPGRFSGRQFSNSRSEMNVSTLELGDSALYLCASSSPGLAGSIEQFFGPGTRLTVL.